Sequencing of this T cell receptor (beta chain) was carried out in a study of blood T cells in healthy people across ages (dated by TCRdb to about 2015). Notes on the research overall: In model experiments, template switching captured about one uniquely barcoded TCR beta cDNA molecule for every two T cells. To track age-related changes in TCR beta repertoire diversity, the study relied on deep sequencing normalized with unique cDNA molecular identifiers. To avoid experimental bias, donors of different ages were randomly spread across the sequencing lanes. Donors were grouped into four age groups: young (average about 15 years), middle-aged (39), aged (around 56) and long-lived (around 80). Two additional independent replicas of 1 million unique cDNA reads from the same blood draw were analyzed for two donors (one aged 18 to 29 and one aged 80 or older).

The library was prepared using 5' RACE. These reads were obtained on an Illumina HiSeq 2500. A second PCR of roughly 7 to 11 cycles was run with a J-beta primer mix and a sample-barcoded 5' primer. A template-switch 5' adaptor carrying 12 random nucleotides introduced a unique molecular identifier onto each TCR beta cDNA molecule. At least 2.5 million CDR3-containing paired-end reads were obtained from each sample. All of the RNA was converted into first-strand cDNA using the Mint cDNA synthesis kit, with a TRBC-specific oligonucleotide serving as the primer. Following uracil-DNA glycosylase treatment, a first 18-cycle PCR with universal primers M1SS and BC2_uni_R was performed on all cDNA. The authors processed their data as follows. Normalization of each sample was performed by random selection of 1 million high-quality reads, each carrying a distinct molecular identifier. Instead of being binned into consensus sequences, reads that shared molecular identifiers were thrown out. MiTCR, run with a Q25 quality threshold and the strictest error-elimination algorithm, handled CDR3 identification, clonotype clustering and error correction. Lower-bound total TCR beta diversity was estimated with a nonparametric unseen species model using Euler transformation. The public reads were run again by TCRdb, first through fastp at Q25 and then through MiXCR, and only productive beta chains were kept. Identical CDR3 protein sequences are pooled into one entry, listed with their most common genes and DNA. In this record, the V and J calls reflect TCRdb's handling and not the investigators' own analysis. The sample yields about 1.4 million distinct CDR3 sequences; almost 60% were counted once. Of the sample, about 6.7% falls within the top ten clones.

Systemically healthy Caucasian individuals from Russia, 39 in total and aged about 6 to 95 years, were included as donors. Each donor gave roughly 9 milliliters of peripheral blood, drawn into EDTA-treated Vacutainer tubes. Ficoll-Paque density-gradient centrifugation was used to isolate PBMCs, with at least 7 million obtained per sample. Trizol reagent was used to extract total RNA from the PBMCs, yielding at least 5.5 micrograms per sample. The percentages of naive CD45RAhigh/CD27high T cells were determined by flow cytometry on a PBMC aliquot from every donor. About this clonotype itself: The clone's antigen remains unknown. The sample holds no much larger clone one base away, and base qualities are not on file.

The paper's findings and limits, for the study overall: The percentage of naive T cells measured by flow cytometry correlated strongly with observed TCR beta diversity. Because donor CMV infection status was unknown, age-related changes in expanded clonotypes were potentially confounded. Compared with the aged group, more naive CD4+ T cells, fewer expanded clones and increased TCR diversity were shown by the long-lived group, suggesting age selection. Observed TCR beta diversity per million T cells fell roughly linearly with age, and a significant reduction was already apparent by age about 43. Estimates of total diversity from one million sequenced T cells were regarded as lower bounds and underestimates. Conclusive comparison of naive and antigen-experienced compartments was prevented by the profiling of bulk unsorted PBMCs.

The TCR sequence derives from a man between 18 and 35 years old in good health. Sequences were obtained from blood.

The CDR3: CSVEDQLKATGELFF. The sequence in DNA is TGCAGCGTTGAAGATCAGCTAAAGGCCACCGGGGAGCTGTTTTTT. The chain joins TRBV29-1 to TRBJ2-2, with no confident D gene call. The trim is 0 bases for V and 4 bases for J, with a gap of 12 bases between the germline ends. The CDR3, cysteine through phenylalanine, is 15 amino acids long. This entry keeps only the CDR3 DNA: 45 bases, framed from base 1. CDR1 and CDR2 were assigned from the germline V gene as SQVTM and ANQGSEA.